The 19 T cell receptor beta chains below all came from one sample that was sequenced in a study of T-cell reconstitution after alpha-beta-depleted transplantation in children. Library preparation (for TCRbeta) was performed with unique molecular identifiers. TCRdb reanalysed the PCR reads using MiXCR and keeps one entry per CDR3 protein. The sample holds about 250,000 distinct CDR3 sequences; about 24% are singletons and the top ten take about 5%. The input for sequencing was PBMCs, mostly from graft donor cells, taken 360 days after TCRalphabeta/CD19-depleted stem cell transplant. Source of these receptors: a female patient aged 2-9 years who had a stem cell transplant for congenital amegakaryocytic thrombocytopenia, so the T cells may come from the graft donor.

This sequence joins TRBV12-3 or TRBV12-4 and TRBJ2-1; 9 bases match TRBD2. Unmatched junction bases numbered 8, after V lost 2 bases and J lost 9 bases. CDR3 length: 15 residues. The CDR3 region has the DNA TGTGCCAGCAGTTTATTTGGCGGGGGGGCCCTTGAGCAGTTCTTC. Its translation is CASSLFGGGALEQFF.

The J gene is TRBJ2-3, the V gene TRBV5-1; no firm D call. Trimming removed 4 bases from V and 4 bases from J, with 16 bases in between. The length of the CDR3 is 15 residues. Per germline, CDR1 SGHRS and CDR2 YFSETQ. The CDR3 bases are TGCGCCAGCAGCGAACGCGGAACAAGTTCAGATACGCAGTATTTT. Protein sequence: CASSERGTSSDTQYF.

This clonotype was detected a few times. The chain links TRBV15 to TRBJ2-2; D gene ambiguous. The V end lost 4 bases, the J end lost 3 bases, and 9 bases lay between the germline ends. In germline, CDR1 is LNHNV, CDR2 YYDKDF (reference sequence). The CDR3 is made up of 14 amino acids. CDR3 region: CATSTQLDTGELFF. For the CDR3, the DNA is TGTGCCACCAGCACTCAGTTGGACACCGGGGAGCTGTTTTTT.

V and J are TRBV4-1 and TRBJ1-5; no firm D call. CDR3 length equals 14 residues. The V gene lost 2 bases and the J gene lost 3 bases, with 8 bases spanning the gap. Germline CDR1 MGHRA, CDR2 YSYEKL. This chain's CDR3 is CASSQSHNNQPQHF. CDR3 DNA sequence: TGCGCCAGCAGCCAAAGTCACAACAATCAGCCCCAGCATTTT.

The chain links TRBV28 to TRBJ1-5; 7 bases are a match to TRBD1. Germline V gene lookup returns CDR1 MDHEN and CDR2 SYDVKM. The V and J ends lost 3 bases and 9 bases, in that order; junction bases with no gene match: 11. The CDR3 loop spans 15 amino acids. As DNA, the CDR3 is TGTGCCAGCAGTTTGGCAGGGGGGATTTTTAGGCCCCAGCATTTT. Encoded protein: CASSLAGGIFRPQHF.

The chain uses TRBV5-1 and TRBJ1-4; D uncertain. CDR1 is SGHRS and CDR2 is YFSETQ in the germline V gene. Between the trimmed V and J ends, which lost 0 bases and 8 bases, there was a span of 17 bases. This CDR3 is built from 16 residues. The CDR3 sequence is CASSLDANVLVEKLFF. The CDR3, as DNA: TGCGCCAGCAGCTTGGACGCGAATGTCCTGGTGGAAAAACTGTTTTTT.

The rearrangement links TRBV20-1 to TRBJ2-4; D remains ambiguous. Per germline, CDR1 DFQATT and CDR2 SNEGSKA (reference sequence). The CDR3 runs to 10 residues. V was trimmed by 3 bases and J by 9 bases, leaving 6 bases between them. DNA of the CDR3: TGCAGTGCTAGGGACGGCATTCAGTACTTC. Encoded protein: CSARDGIQYF.

The rearrangement links TRBV6-5 to TRBJ2-7, with TRBD1 as a possible D gene (5 bases). Germline CDR1 is MNHEY and CDR2 is SVGAGI. The germline V and J ends were trimmed by 1 base and 1 base, with 8 bases remaining between them. The length of the CDR3 is 14 residues. The CDR3 sequence is CASSYYPGSYEQYF. In DNA, the CDR3 is TGTGCCAGCAGTTACTATCCAGGGTCCTACGAGCAGTACTTC.

CDR3 DNA sequence: TGCAGTGCTAGACCCTGGGGCGGAAAAAGCTCCTACAATGAGCAGTTCTTC. This sequence encodes CSARPWGGKSSYNEQFF. J is TRBJ2-1 and V is TRBV20-1; tentative D call: TRBD1 (5 bases). Deletions cut 2 bases from V and 0 bases from J, with 17 bases between. The CDR3 is made up of 17 amino acids. Germline-derived CDR1 and CDR2 are DFQATT and SNEGSKA (reference sequence).

The rearrangement joins TRBV11-2 to TRBJ2-1; 9 positions agree with TRBD2. The V segment lost 2 bases and the J segment 5 bases; nucleotides outside the gene matches: 16. Germline CDR1 SGHAT, CDR2 FQNNGV. The CDR3 has 19 amino acids. The CDR3 spells CASSLIPWLRTSEHNEQFF. The DNA of the CDR3 is TGTGCCAGCAGCTTAATACCCTGGTTGAGGACTAGCGAGCACAATGAGCAGTTCTTC. The complete variable domain, with remaining parts taken from reference TRBV11-2 and TRBJ2-1, reads EAGVAQSPRYKIIEKRQSVAFWCNPISGHATLYWYQQILGQGPKLLIQFQNNGVVDDSQLPKDRFSAERLKGVDSTLKIQPAKLEDSAVYLCASSLIPWLRTSEHNEQFFGPGTRLTVL.

This clonotype was counted at least ten times. J is TRBJ2-3 and V is TRBV29-1, with 8 positions matching TRBD1. V lost 5 bases and J lost 2; bases outside the gene matches: 21. The CDR3 consists of 19 residues. CDR1 and CDR2 (germline): SQVTM, ANQGSEA. For the CDR3, the DNA is TGCAGCGTTTCGAAGCTCGGTCTTAGACAGGGGAGAGACACAGATACGCAGTATTTT. Its protein is CSVSKLGLRQGRDTDTQYF.

There are a few counts of this clonotype. This chain joins TRBV2 and TRBJ2-7, with D possibly matching TRBD1 (6 bases). V was shortened by 7 bases and J by 3 bases, with 7 bases between the two germline ends. This CDR3 is 11 amino acids long. Germline loops: CDR1 SNHLY, CDR2 FYNNEI. CDR3 amino acids: CASKDSYEQYF. The CDR3 bases are TGTGCCAGCAAGGACAGCTACGAGCAGTACTTC. The full variable domain, with the rest looked up from reference TRBV2 and TRBJ2-7, is EPEVTQTPSHQVTQMGQEVILRCVPISNHLYFYWYRQILGQKVEFLVSFYNNEISEKSEIFDDQFSVERPDGSNFTLKIRSTKLEDSAMYFCASKDSYEQYFGPGTRLTVT.

This clonotype was counted only a few times. CDR3 nucleotide sequence: TGTGCCAGCAGCTTGGCTTCCCCCCGGCGGCAGTTCTTC. Its protein is CASSLASPRRQFF. The V call is TRBV5-6, the J call TRBJ2-1; D is undetermined. Trimming left V 0 bases short and J 12 bases short, with 13 bases between. Germline V CDR1 and CDR2: SGHDT, YYEEEE. The CDR3 contains 13 residues.

This clonotype was seen a few times. The chain joins TRBV4-1 to TRBJ1-2; D possibly corresponds to TRBD1 (6 bases). CDR1 MGHRA and CDR2 YSYEKL come from the germline V gene. The CDR3 has 16 amino acids. V was trimmed by 2 bases and J by 0 bases, leaving 13 bases between them. CDR3 loop: CASSQTLTGTNYGYTF. CDR3 DNA: TGCGCCAGCAGCCAAACACTTACAGGGACTAACTATGGCTACACCTTC.

The chain couples TRBV5-1 to TRBJ2-7, with D uncertain. The CDR3 length is 13 residues. Germline V gene data show CDR1 as SGHRS and CDR2 as YFSETQ. The V end was cut by 0 bases, the J end by 1 base, with 5 bases between. The CDR3 coding sequence is TGCGCCAGCAGCTTGGAATGGTCCTACGAGCAGTACTTC. This translates into CASSLEWSYEQYF.

V gene TRBV7-9 combines with J gene TRBJ2-4; possibly TRBD2 for D (6 bases). The CDR3 sequence is 17 residues long. The germline V gene encodes CDR1 SEHNR and CDR2 FQNEAQ (reference sequence). Trimming took 4 bases from V and 1 from J, leaving 17 bases between them. The CDR3 DNA reads TGTGCCAGCAGCTCACCGGGCCCCCGGGGGGCCAAAAACATTCAGTACTTC. Encoded protein: CASSSPGPRGAKNIQYF.

The rearrangement links TRBV7-3 to TRBJ2-7; TRBD1 matches at 7 bases. The CDR3 length is 13 residues. Germline V gene sequence: CDR1 SGHTA, CDR2 FQGTGA. The trim removed 3 bases at V and 3 bases at J, leaving 2 bases unmatched. For the CDR3, the DNA is TGTGCCAGCAGCTTTACAGGGGACTACGAGCAGTACTTC. Translated: CASSFTGDYEQYF.

In this sample, this clonotype turned up a few times. The chain employs TRBV5-6 and TRBJ2-3; 9 nucleotides match TRBD1. This CDR3 region has 16 residues. With 1 base clipped from V and 0 bases from J, the junction kept 3 bases outside the gene matches. Germline values: CDR1 SGHDT, CDR2 YYEEEE. CDR3 nucleotide sequence: TGTGCCAGCAGCTTGCGGGGGACAGGGAGCACAGATACGCAGTATTTT. Translated: CASSLRGTGSTDTQYF.

This sequence joins TRBV6-5 and TRBJ1-6, with TRBD1 as a possible D gene (6 bases). The germline V and J ends were trimmed by 0 bases and 10 bases, with 22 bases remaining between them. Germline CDR1 and CDR2: MNHEY and SVGAGI. This CDR3 spans 18 amino acids. The CDR3 here is CASSYSSDWGLSLSPLHF. In DNA, the CDR3 is TGTGCCAGCAGTTACTCCTCGGATTGGGGGCTAAGTTTATCACCCCTCCACTTT.